Below, 13 T cell receptor beta chains from the same sample are listed, as sequenced in a study of post-analysis software for immune sequencing data. Study findings and constraints: In patients, about 5 TRBV segments were more frequent than in controls, with TRBV5-6, TRBV5-1 and TRBV20-1 among them.

Their antigens are not known. Prepared libraries of TCR beta cDNA carried unique molecular identifiers. TCRdb passed the PCR reads through MiXCR, listing each CDR3 protein once. The data contain hundreds of thousands of distinct CDR3 sequences, roughly 29% of them singletons. Material for sequencing was blood. The receptors come from a girl between 10 and 17 years old with multiple sclerosis.

This clonotype showed up just a few times. CDR3 loop: CATSGGTVNTEAFF. The DNA of the CDR3 is TGTGCCACCAGCGGAGGGACGGTGAACACTGAAGCTTTCTTT. The chain employs TRBV15 and TRBJ1-1, with D tentatively TRBD1 (5 bases). Looked up from germline, CDR1 is LNHNV and CDR2 is YYDKDF (reference sequence). V lost 5 bases to trimming and J lost 0 bases, with 10 bases between them. This CDR3 contains 14 residues.

This clonotype has just a few counts. The chain links TRBV6-6 to TRBJ1-2; 10 bases fit TRBD1. In germline, CDR1 is MNHNY, CDR2 SVGAGI (reference sequence). The CDR3 contains 15 residues. V gave up 0 bases and J gave up 3 bases; unmatched junction bases: 1. CDR3 in amino acids: CASSYSGQGDYGYTF. CDR3 in DNA: TGTGCCAGCAGTTACTCCGGACAGGGGGACTATGGCTACACCTTC.

CDR3 DNA: TGTGCCAGGCCCCACGAGCAGTACTTC. Amino acids: CARPHEQYF. The V and J genes are TRBV6-5 and TRBJ2-7, with D hard to call. Trimming removed 9 bases at V and 5 bases at J, with 5 bases between. The CDR3 spans 9 residues. Per the germline V gene, CDR1 is MNHEY and CDR2 is SVGAGI.

This chain links TRBV10-3 with TRBJ1-4; D is possibly TRBD1 (6 bases). The length of the CDR3 is 16 residues. Between the trimmed V and J ends, which lost 2 bases and 6 bases, there was a span of 16 bases. CDR1 ENHRY and CDR2 SYGVKD come from the germline V gene. CDR3 bases: TGTGCCATCAGTGAGGGGGCTGGGACATCCGATGAAAAACTGTTTTTT. Its protein product is CAISEGAGTSDEKLFF.

This clonotype occurred a few times. V gene TRBV10-3 combines with J gene TRBJ2-5; unclear D gene. The germline V and J ends were trimmed by 3 bases and 5 bases, with 10 bases remaining between them. This CDR3 spans 13 amino acids. Germline V CDR1 and CDR2: ENHRY, SYGVKD. The CDR3 region is CAISDERRETQYF. The CDR3 DNA reads TGTGCCATCAGTGACGAAAGGCGGGAGACCCAGTACTTC.

Notes on this clonotype: Mismatch with germline at one junction end may stem from a read error. The chain couples TRBV2 to TRBJ2-5, with 8 bases fitting TRBD1. The CDR3 runs 16 residues. Germline loops: CDR1 SNHLY, CDR2 FYNNEI. CDR3 nucleotide sequence: TGTGCCAGCAGCGCTGAACGGACAGGGAACCATGAGACCCAGTACTTC. Encoded protein: CASSAERTGNHETQYF.

A few counts support this clonotype. The V call is TRBV7-9, the J call TRBJ2-2; D unclear. Between the trimmed V and J ends, which lost 2 bases and 6 bases, there was a span of 13 bases. The CDR3 runs 15 residues. Looked up from germline, CDR1 is SEHNR and CDR2 is FQNEAQ (reference sequence). This CDR3 is CASSLPQTVAGELFF. CDR3 DNA sequence: TGTGCCAGCAGCTTACCGCAGACCGTCGCCGGGGAGCTGTTTTTT.

The rearrangement links TRBV29-1 to TRBJ2-3; 12 bases align to TRBD2. The CDR3 totals 17 residues. Germline V gene sequence: CDR1 SQVTM, CDR2 ANQGSEA. J was trimmed by 4 bases and V by 0 bases; bases with no gene match: 8. The CDR3 loop reads CSVEDGTSGYIPDTQYF. CDR3 nucleotide sequence: TGCAGCGTTGAAGACGGGACTAGCGGGTACATCCCAGATACGCAGTATTTT.

V gene TRBV20-1 combines with J gene TRBJ2-3, with D perhaps TRBD2 (6 bases). Trimming took off 6 bases at V and 9 bases at J, with 16 bases between the two ends. CDR3 length equals 12 residues. The V gene's germline CDR1 is DFQATT and CDR2 SNEGSKA (reference sequence). CDR3 loop: CSAPLGGITQYF. CDR3 nucleotides: TGCAGTGCCCCCCTTGGAGGGATCACGCAGTATTTT.

This clonotype was observed at least ten times. V and J are TRBV6-5 and TRBJ2-5; 7 nucleotides match TRBD2. The V and J ends lost 5 bases and 5 bases, in that order; junction bases with no gene match: 14. Germline CDR1 and CDR2: MNHEY and SVGAGI. The CDR3 has 16 amino acids. The CDR3 DNA is TGTGCCAGCAGTACACTCCGGGACTACGCCGAGGAGACCCAGTACTTC. Translation: CASSTLRDYAEETQYF.

J is TRBJ2-1 and V is TRBV7-2; 10 nucleotides line up with TRBD2. CDR3 length: 19 residues. Unmatched junction bases numbered 18, after V lost 5 bases and J lost 5 bases. The germline CDR1 and CDR2 sequences are SGHTA and FQGNSA. CDR3 loop: CASSPGTGTSVLGNNEQFF. DNA of the CDR3: TGTGCCAGCAGCCCGGGAACCGGGACTAGCGTGTTGGGAAACAATGAGCAGTTCTTC. The entire variable domain, with the rest obtained from reference TRBV7-2 and TRBJ2-1, is as follows: GAGVSQSPSNKVTEKGKDVELRCDPISGHTALYWYRQSLGQGLEFLIYFQGNSAPDKSGLPSDRFSAERTGGSVSTLTIQRTQQEDSAVYLCASSPGTGTSVLGNNEQFFGPGTRLTVL.

V usage is TRBV7-9 and J usage is TRBJ1-1; a weak D match, TRBD1 (6 bases). V was shortened by 4 bases and J by 7 bases, with 10 bases between the two germline ends. The CDR3 runs 12 residues. Germline CDR1 is SEHNR and CDR2 is FQNEAQ (reference sequence). CDR3 in DNA: TGTGCCAGCAGCTCAGACAGGATTGAAGCTTTCTTT. Protein product: CASSSDRIEAFF.

The gene calls are TRBV20-1 and TRBJ2-5; TRBD1 or TRBD2 may be the D gene (5 bases each). Germline loops: CDR1 DFQATT, CDR2 SNEGSKA (reference sequence). V gave up 5 bases and J gave up 2 bases, with 15 bases separating them. The CDR3 length is 14 residues. CDR3 amino acids: CSAADKRQQETQYF. Written as DNA, the CDR3 is TGCAGTGCTGCGGACAAGCGGCAACAAGAGACCCAGTACTTC.